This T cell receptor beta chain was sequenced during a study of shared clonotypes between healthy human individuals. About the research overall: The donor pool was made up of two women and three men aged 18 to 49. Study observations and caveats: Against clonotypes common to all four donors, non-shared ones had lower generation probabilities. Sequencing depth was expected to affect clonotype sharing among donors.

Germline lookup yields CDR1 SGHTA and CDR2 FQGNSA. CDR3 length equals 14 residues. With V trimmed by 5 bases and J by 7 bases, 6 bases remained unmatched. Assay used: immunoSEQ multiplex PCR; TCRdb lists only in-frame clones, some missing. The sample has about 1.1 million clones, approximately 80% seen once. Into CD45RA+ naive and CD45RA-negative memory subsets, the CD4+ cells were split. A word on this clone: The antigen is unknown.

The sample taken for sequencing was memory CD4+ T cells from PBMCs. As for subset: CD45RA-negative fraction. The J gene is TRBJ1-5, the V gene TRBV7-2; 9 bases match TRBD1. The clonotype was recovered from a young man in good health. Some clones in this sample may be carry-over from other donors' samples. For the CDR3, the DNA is TGTGCCAGCAGCCTGACAGGGGGTGGGCAGCCCCAGCATTTT. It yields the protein CASSLTGGGQPQHF.